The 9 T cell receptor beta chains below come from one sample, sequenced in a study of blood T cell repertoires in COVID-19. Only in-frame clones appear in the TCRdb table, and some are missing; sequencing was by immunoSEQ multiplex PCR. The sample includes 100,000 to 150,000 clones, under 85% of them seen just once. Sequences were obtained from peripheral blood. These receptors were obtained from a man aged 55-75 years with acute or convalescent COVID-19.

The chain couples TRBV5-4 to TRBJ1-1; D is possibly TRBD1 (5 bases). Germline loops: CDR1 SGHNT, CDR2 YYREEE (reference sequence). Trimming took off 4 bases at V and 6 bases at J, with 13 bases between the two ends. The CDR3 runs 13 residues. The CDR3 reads CASSGGSSPEAFF. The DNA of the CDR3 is TGTGCCAGCAGCGGGGGGAGTAGTCCTGAAGCTTTCTTT.

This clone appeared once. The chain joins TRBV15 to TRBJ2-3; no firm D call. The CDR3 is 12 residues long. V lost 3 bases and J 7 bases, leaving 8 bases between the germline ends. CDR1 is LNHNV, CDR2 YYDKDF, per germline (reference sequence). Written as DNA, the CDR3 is TGTGCCACCAGCAGGGATGACTATACGCAGTATTTT. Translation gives CATSRDDYTQYF.

The CDR3 DNA sequence: TGTGCCAGCAGCCTTAAGGGAGGGTCCGCAGATACGCAGTATTTT. Its translation: CASSLKGGSADTQYF. V and J are TRBV11-3 and TRBJ2-3; 7 bases fit TRBD2. The CDR3 is 15 residues long. Per the germline V gene, CDR1 is SGHNT and CDR2 is YENEEA. V was pared by 5 bases and J by 4 bases, with 9 bases of the junction left unmatched. Complete variable domain (other parts from reference TRBV11-3 and TRBJ2-3): EAGVVQSPRYKIIEKKQPVAFWCNPISGHNTLYWYLQNLGQGPELLIRYENEEAVDDSQLPKDRFSAERLKGVDSTLKIQPAELGDSAVYLCASSLKGGSADTQYFGPGTRLTVL.

CDR3 region: CASSPPGVAEQFF. The CDR3 DNA reads as TGTGCCAGCAGTCCGCCGGGGGTCGCTGAGCAGTTCTTC. This chain uses TRBV6-5 with TRBJ2-1; D may be TRBD2 (6 bases). Germline CDR1 MNHEY, CDR2 SVGAGI. The V end was cut by 5 bases, the J end by 9 bases, with 14 bases between. The CDR3 has 13 amino acids.

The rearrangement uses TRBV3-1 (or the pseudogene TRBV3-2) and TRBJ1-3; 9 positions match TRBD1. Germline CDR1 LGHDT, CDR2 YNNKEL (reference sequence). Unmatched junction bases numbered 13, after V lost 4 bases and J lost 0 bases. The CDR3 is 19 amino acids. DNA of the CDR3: TGTGCCAGCAGCCCGAACAGGGGGCCGTCAACTAACTCTGGAAACACCATATATTTT. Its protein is CASSPNRGPSTNSGNTIYF.

CDR3 residues: CATRGGRTDTQYF. In DNA, the CDR3 is TGTGCCACGCGCGGGGGTCGCACAGATACGCAGTATTTT. This rearrangement joins TRBV27 to TRBJ2-3, with 7 bases matching TRBD2. V gave up 10 bases and J gave up 1 base; unmatched junction bases: 5. The CDR3 runs 13 residues. Germline V lookup: CDR1 MNHEY, CDR2 SMNVEV (reference sequence).

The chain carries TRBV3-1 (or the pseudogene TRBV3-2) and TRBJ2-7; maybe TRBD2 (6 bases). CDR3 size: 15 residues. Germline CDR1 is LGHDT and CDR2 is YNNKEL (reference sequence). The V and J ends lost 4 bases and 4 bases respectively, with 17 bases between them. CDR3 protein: CASSPRLGIGYEQYF. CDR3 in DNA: TGTGCCAGCAGCCCCCGACTAGGTATAGGGTACGAGCAGTACTTC.

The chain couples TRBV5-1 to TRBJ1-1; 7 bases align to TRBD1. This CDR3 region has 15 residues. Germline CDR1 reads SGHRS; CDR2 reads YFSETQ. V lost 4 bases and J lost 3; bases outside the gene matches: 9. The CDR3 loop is CASSPRQGGDTEAFF. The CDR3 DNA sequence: TGCGCCAGCAGCCCGAGACAGGGTGGCGACACTGAAGCTTTCTTT.

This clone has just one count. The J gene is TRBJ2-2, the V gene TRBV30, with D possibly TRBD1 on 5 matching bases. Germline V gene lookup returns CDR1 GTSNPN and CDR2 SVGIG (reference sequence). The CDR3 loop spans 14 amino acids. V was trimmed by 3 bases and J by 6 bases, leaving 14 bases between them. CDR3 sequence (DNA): TGTGCCTGGAGCGACTGGGGCTCGGCCGGGGAGCTGTTTTTT. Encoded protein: CAWSDWGSAGELFF.